Below, one TCR beta chain is given with its context. The sample belongs to a study of shared T cell receptors in the human thymus. Assay: immunoSEQ multiplex PCR; the TCRdb copy retains only in-frame clones and omits some. This sample has a few hundred thousand clones, with 95% found just once. Deletions cut 10 bases from V and 0 bases from J, with 6 bases between. Looked up from germline, CDR1 is LNHDA and CDR2 is SQIVND (reference sequence). This CDR3 has 12 amino acids. Source material: thymocytes. The sequence was obtained from a human donor. The V call is TRBV19, the J call TRBJ2-2, with TRBD2 as a possible D gene (5 bases). CDR3 DNA sequence: TGTGCCATTAGCGCGAACACCGGGGAGCTGTTTTTT. Translated, it gives CAISANTGELFF.